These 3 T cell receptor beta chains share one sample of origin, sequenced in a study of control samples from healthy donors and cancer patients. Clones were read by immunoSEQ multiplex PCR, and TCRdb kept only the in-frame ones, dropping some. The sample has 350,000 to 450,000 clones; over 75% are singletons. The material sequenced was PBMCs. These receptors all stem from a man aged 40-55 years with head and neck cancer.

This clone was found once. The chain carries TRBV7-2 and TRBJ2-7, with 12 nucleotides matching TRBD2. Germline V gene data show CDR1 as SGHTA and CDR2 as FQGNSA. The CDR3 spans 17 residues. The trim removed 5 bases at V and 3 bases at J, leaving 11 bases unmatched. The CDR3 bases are TGTGCCAGCAGCCTCACTAGCGGGGGGCCCGCTTTCTACGAGCAGTACTTC. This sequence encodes CASSLTSGGPAFYEQYF.

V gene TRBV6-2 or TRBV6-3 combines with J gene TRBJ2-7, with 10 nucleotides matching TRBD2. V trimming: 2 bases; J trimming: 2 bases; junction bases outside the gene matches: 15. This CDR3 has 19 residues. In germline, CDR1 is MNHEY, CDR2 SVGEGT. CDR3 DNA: TGTGCCAGCAGTTACGTTCGGGGGCCCGCTAGCGGGGGTCCCTACGAGCAGTACTTC. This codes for CASSYVRGPASGGPYEQYF.

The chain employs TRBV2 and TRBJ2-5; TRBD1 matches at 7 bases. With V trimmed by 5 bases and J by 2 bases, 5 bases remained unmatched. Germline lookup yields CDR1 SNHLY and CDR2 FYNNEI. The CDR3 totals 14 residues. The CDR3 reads CASSPTGVQETQYF. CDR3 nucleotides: TGTGCCAGCAGTCCAACAGGGGTTCAAGAGACCCAGTACTTC.